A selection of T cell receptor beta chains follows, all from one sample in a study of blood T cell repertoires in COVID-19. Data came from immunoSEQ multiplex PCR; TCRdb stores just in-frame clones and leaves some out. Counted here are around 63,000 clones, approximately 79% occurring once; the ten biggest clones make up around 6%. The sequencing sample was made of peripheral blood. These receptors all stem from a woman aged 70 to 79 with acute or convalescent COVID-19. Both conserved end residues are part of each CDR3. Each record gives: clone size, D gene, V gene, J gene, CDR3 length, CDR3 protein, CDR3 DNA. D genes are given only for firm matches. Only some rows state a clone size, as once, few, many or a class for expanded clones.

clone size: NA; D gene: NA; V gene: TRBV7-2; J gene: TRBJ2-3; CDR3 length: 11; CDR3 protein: CASSPGVGQYF; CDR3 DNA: TGTGCCAGCAGCCCGGGAGTTGGGCAGTATTTT
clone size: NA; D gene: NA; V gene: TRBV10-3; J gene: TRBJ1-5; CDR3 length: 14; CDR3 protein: CAISPGNSNQPQHF; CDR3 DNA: TGTGCCATCAGCCCAGGGAACAGCAATCAGCCCCAGCATTTT
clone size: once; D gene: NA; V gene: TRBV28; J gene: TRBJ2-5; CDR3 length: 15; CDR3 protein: CASSPRGGRGETQYF; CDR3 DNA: TGTGCCAGCAGTCCGCGCGGGGGCCGGGGGGAGACCCAGTACTTC
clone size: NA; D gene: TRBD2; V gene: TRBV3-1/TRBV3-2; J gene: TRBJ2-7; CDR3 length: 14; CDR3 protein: CASSPGTSGYEQYF; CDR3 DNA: TGTGCCAGCAGCCCCGGGACTAGCGGTTACGAGCAGTACTTC
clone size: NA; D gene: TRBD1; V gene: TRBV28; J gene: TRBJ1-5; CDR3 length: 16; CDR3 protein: CASSPLRDRGHQPQHF; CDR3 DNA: TGTGCCAGCAGTCCATTAAGGGACAGGGGGCATCAGCCCCAGCATTTT
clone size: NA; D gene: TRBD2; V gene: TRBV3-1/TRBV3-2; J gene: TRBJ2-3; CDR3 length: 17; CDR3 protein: CASSQKGGRGGTDTQYF; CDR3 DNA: TGTGCCAGCAGCCAAAAAGGCGGGCGGGGGGGCACAGATACGCAGTATTTT
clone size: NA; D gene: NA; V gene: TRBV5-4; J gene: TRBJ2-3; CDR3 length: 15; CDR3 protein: CASSFAGVYQDTQYF; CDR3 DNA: TGTGCCAGCAGTTTCGCAGGGGTTTATCAAGATACGCAGTATTTT
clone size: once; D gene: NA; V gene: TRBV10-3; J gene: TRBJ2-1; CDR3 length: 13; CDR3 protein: CASRSTSYNEQFF; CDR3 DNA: TGTGCCAGCCGGAGCACCTCCTACAATGAGCAGTTCTTC
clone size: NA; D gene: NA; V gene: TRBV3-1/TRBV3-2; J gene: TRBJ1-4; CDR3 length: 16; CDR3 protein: CASSQNLGAVNEKLFF; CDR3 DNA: TGTGCCAGCAGCCAGAACCTGGGGGCGGTGAATGAAAAACTGTTTTTT
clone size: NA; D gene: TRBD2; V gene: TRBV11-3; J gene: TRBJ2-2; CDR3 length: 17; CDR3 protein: CASSSDSGGIDTGELFF; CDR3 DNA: TGTGCCAGCAGCTCGGATAGCGGGGGGATCGACACCGGGGAGCTGTTTTTT
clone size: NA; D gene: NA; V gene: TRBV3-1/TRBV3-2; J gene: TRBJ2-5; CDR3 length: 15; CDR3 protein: CASSRIRSGGETQYF; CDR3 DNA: TGTGCCAGCAGCCGTATCCGGAGCGGAGGAGAGACCCAGTACTTC
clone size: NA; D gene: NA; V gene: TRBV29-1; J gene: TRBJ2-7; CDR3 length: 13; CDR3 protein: CSALPTGAYEQYF; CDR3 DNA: TGCAGCGCCCTCCCCACAGGCGCCTACGAGCAGTACTTC
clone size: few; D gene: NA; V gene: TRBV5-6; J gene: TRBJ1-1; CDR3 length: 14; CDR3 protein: CASTRAGARTEAFF; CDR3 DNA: TGTGCCAGCACTCGGGCAGGGGCGAGGACTGAAGCTTTCTTT
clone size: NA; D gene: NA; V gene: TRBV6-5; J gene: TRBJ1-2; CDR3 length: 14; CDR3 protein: CASKENYGGYGYTF; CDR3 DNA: TGTGCCAGCAAAGAGAATTACGGCGGGTATGGCTACACCTTC
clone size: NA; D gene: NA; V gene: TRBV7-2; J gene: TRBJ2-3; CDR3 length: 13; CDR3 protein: CASSFFLTDTQYF; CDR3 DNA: TGTGCCAGCAGCTTTTTCCTCACAGATACGCAGTATTTT
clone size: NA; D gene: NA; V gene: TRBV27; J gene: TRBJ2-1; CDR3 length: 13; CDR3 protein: CASSLILRDEQFF; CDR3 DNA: TGTGCCAGCAGTTTAATACTCAGGGATGAGCAGTTCTTC
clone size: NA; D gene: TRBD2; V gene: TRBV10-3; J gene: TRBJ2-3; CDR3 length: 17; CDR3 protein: CAISESAGGPTTDTQYF; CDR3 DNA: TGTGCCATCAGTGAGTCTGCGGGGGGCCCTACCACAGATACGCAGTATTTT
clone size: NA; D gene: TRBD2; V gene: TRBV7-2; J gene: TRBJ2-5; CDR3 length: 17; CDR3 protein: CASSLRSLAGSQETQYF; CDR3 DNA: TGTGCCAGCAGCTTAAGGTCGCTAGCGGGGAGTCAAGAGACCCAGTACTTC
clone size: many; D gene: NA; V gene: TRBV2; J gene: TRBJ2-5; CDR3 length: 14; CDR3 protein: CASSPDPRGETQYF; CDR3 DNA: TGTGCCAGCAGCCCGGACCCAAGGGGAGAGACCCAGTACTTC
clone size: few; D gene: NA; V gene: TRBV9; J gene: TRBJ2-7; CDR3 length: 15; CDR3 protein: CASSGRSGTRDEQYF; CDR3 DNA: TGTGCCAGCAGCGGACGCTCCGGGACTCGGGACGAGCAGTACTTC
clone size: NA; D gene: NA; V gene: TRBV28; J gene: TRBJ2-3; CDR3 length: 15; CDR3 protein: CASSSLGTSTDTQYF; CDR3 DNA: TGTGCCAGCAGTTCCCTAGGTACGAGCACAGATACGCAGTATTTT
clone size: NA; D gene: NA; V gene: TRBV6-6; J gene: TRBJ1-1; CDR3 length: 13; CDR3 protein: CASTRDMNTEAFF; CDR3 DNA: TGTGCCAGCACCCGGGACATGAACACTGAAGCTTTCTTT
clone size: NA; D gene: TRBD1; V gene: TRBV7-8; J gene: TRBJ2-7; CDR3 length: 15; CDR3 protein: CASSLGDRRTYEQYF; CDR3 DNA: TGTGCCAGCAGCCTTGGGGACAGGCGGACGTACGAGCAGTACTTC
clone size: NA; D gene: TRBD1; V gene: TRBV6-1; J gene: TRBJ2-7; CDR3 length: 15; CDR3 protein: CASSDPGTGIYEQYF; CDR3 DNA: TGTGCCAGCAGTGATCCCGGGACAGGGATCTACGAGCAGTACTTC
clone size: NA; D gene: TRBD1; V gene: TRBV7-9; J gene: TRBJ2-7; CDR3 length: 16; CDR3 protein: CASSPGTGEISYEQYF; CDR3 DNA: TGTGCCAGCAGCCCCGGGACAGGGGAAATCAGCTACGAGCAGTACTTC
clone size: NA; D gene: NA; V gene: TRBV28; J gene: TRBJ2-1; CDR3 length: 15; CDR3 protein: CASWRDGQRSNEQFF; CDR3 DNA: TGTGCCAGCTGGCGGGATGGGCAACGGTCCAATGAGCAGTTCTTC
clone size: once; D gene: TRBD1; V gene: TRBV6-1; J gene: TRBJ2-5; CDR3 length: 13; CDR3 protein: CASSEATGETQYF; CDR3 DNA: TGTGCCAGCAGTGAAGCGACAGGGGAGACCCAGTACTTC
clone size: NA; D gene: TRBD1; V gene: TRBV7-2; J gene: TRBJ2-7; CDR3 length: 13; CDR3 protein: CASSLQGVNEQYF; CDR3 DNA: TGTGCCAGCAGCCTCCAGGGGGTCAACGAGCAGTACTTC
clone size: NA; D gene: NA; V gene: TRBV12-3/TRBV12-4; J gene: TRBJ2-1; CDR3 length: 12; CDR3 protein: CASSLSGREQFF; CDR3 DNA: TGTGCCAGCAGTTTGTCTGGGCGTGAGCAGTTCTTC
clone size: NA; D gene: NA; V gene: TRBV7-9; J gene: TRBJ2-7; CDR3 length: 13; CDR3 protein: CASSRDKNYEQYF; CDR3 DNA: TGTGCCAGCAGCAGGGACAAAAACTACGAGCAGTACTTC
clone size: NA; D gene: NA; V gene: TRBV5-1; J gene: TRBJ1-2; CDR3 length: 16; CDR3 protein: CASSFAPTLFGNGYTF; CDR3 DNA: TGCGCCAGCAGCTTTGCGCCCACCCTTTTCGGGAATGGCTACACCTTC
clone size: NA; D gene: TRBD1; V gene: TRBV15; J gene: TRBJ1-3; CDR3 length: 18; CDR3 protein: CATSRDNRGRGSGNTIYF; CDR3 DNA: TGTGCCACCAGCAGAGATAACAGGGGGCGAGGTTCTGGAAACACCATATATTTT
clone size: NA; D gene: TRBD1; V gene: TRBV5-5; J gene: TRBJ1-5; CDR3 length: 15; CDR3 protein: CASSPGGISVQPQHF; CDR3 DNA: TGTGCCAGCAGTCCAGGGGGCATTTCCGTTCAGCCCCAGCATTTT
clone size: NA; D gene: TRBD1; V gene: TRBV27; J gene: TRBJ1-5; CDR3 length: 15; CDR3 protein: CASRLGDRANQPQHF; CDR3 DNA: TGTGCCAGCAGATTGGGGGACAGGGCCAATCAGCCCCAGCATTTT
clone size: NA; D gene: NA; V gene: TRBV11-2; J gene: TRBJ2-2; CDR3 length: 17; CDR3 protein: CASSFPGERIITGELFF; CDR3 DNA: TGTGCCAGCAGCTTTCCCGGAGAGCGCATTATCACCGGGGAGCTGTTTTTT
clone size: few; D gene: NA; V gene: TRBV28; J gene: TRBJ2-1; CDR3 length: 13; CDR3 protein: CASRVDSYNEQFF; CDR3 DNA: TGTGCCAGCAGGGTAGACTCGTACAATGAGCAGTTCTTC
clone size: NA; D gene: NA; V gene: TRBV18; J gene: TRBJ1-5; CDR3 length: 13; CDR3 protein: CASSVDSNQPQHF; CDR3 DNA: TGTGCCAGCTCTGTAGATAGCAATCAGCCCCAGCATTTT
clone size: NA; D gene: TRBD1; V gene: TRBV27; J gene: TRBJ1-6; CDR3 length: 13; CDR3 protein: CASSDRVRSPLHF; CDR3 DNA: TGTGCCAGCAGTGACAGGGTACGTTCACCCCTCCACTTT
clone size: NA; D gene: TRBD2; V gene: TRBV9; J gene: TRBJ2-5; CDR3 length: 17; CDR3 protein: CASSVGRKSGGQETQYF; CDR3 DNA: TGTGCCAGCAGCGTAGGAAGGAAAAGCGGGGGGCAAGAGACCCAGTACTTC
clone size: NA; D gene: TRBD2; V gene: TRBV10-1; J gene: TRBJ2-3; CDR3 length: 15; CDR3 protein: CASSGTGGLTDTQYF; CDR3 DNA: TGCGCCAGCAGTGGCACGGGGGGGCTCACAGATACGCAGTATTTT
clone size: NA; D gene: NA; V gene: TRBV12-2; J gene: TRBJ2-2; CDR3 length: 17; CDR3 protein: CASRLTRQGAATGELFF; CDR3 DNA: TGTGCAAGTCGCTTAACTCGACAGGGGGCTGCCACCGGGGAGCTGTTTTTT
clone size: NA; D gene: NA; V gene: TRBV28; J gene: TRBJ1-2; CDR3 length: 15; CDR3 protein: CASSPASGGNYGYTF; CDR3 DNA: TGTGCCAGCAGTCCCGCGTCGGGGGGGAACTATGGCTACACCTTC
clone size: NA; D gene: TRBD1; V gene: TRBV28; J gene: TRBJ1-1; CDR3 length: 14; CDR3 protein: CASSLPLGTGEAFF; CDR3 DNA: TGTGCCAGCAGTTTACCACTTGGGACAGGGGAAGCTTTCTTT
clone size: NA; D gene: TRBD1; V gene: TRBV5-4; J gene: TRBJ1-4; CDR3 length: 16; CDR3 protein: CASSPRTGENDEKLFF; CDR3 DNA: TGTGCCAGCAGCCCCCGGACAGGGGAGAATGATGAAAAACTGTTTTTT
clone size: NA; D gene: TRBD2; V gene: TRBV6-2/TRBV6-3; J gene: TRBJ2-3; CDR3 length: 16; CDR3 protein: CASSDRTSGGANTQYF; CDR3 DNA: TGTGCCAGCAGTGATAGGACTAGCGGGGGGGCAAATACGCAGTATTTT
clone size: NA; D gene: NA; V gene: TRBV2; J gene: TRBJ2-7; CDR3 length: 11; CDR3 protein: CASREVREQYF; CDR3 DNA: TGTGCCAGCAGAGAGGTTAGGGAGCAGTACTTC
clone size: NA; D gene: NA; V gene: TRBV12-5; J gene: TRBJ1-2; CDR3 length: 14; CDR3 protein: CASGPPGQNYGYTF; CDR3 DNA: TGTGCTAGTGGTCCCCCTGGACAGAATTATGGCTACACCTTC
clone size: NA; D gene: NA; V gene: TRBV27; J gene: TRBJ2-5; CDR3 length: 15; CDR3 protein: CASAPLQAGEETQYF; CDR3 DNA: TGTGCCAGCGCCCCCCTACAGGCTGGAGAAGAGACCCAGTACTTC
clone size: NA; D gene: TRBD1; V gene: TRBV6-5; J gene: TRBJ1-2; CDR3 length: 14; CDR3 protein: CASSRGQGNNGYTF; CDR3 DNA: TGTGCCAGCAGTCGGGGACAGGGTAACAATGGCTACACCTTC
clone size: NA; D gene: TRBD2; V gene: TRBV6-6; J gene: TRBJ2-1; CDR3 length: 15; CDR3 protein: CASSLSGGAGDEQFF; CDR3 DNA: TGTGCCAGCAGCCTTAGCGGGGGGGCCGGGGATGAGCAGTTCTTC
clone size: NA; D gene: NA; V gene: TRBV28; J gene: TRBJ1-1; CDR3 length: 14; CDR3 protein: CASSLYRLNTEAFF; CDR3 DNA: TGTGCCAGCAGCCTGTATCGGTTGAACACTGAAGCTTTCTTT
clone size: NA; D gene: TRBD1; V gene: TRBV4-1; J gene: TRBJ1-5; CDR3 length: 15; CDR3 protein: CASSQDEGQGWPQHF; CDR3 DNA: TGCGCCAGCAGCCAAGATGAAGGACAGGGTTGGCCCCAGCATTTT
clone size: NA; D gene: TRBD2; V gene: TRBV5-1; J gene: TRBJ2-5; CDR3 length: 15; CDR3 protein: CASSPTSGYQETQYF; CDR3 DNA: TGCGCCAGCAGCCCGACTAGCGGGTATCAAGAGACCCAGTACTTC
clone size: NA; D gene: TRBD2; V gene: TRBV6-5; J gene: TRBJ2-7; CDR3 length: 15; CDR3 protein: CASSYSWRGSYEQYF; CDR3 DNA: TGTGCCAGCAGTTACTCATGGCGGGGGTCCTACGAGCAGTACTTC
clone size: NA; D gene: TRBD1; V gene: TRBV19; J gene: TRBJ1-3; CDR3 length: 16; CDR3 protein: CASSTGQGAVGNTIYF; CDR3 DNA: TGTGCCAGTAGTACCGGACAGGGGGCGGTCGGAAACACCATATATTTT
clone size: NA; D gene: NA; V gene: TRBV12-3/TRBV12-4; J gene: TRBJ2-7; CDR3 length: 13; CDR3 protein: CASRPEGLYEQYF; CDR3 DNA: TGTGCCAGCAGACCGGAGGGGCTCTACGAGCAGTACTTC
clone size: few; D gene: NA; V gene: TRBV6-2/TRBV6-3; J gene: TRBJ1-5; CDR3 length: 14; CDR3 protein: CASSSSRPDQPQHF; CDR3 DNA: TGTGCCAGCAGTTCTAGCAGGCCCGATCAGCCCCAGCATTTT
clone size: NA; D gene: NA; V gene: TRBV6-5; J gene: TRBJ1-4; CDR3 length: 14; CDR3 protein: CASSLEGGNEKLFF; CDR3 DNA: TGTGCCAGCAGCCTGGAGGGAGGGAATGAAAAACTGTTTTTT
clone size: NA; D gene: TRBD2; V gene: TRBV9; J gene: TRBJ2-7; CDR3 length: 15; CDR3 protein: CASSVGAGGLYEQYF; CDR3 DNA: TGTGCCAGCAGCGTAGGGGCGGGGGGCCTGTACGAGCAGTACTTC
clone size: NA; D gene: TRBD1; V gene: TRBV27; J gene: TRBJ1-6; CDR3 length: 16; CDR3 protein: CASRPLTGPNNSPLHF; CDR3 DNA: TGTGCCAGCAGACCACTGACAGGGCCTAATAATTCACCCCTCCACTTT